A selection of T cell receptor beta chains follows, all from one sample in a study of blood T cell repertoires in COVID-19. Profiling relied on immunoSEQ multiplex PCR, and the TCRdb table lists in-frame clones only, not all of them. The sample consists of tens of thousands of clones, around 90% of them appearing once. The sample comprised peripheral blood. The receptors were sampled from a man aged 50-60 years with active COVID-19. Each CDR3 is given with its conserved first and last residue. The D gene is left open where the match is weak. A clone size is listed for some rows: how often the clone was seen (once, few, many), or a class if it is expanded.

TRBV5-1	TRBJ2-3	TRBD2	.	TGCGCCAGCAGCTTGGTTCGGGGGGACGCAGATACGCAGTATTTT	CASSLVRGDADTQYF
TRBV4-1	TRBJ1-3	TRBD1	.	TGCGCCAGCAGCCAAGACATACAGGGGGACTCTGGAAACACCATATATTTT	CASSQDIQGDSGNTIYF
TRBV3-1/TRBV3-2	TRBJ1-3	TRBD1	.	TGTGCCAGCATCGACAGGGGCGGAAACACCATATATTTT	CASIDRGGNTIYF
TRBV11-3	TRBJ2-7	TRBD2	.	TGTGCCAGCCATAGCGGGGGGGCAAAAAACGAGCAGTACTTC	CASHSGGAKNEQYF
TRBV12-5	TRBJ2-3	TRBD1	.	TGTGCTAGTGGTCTCCTCGGGACAGCAGGAGATACGCAGTATTTT	CASGLLGTAGDTQYF
TRBV9	TRBJ2-7	TRBD2	.	TGTGCCAGCAGCGTAGAAGGTCTAGCGGGCTACGAGCAGTACTTC	CASSVEGLAGYEQYF
TRBV24-1	TRBJ1-5	TRBD1	few	TGTGCCACCAGTCCCCGGGACAGGGGTGACAATCAGCCCCAGCATTTT	CATSPRDRGDNQPQHF
TRBV19	TRBJ2-4	.	.	TGTGCCAGTAGTTCCCGGACAGTAAAAAACATTCAGTACTTC	CASSSRTVKNIQYF
TRBV6-5	TRBJ2-1	TRBD1	.	TGTGCCAGCAGAGTGACAGGGTACAATGAGCAGTTCTTC	CASRVTGYNEQFF
TRBV18	TRBJ2-1	.	once	TGTGCCAGCTCACCACGGAGGGATCACAAGGAGCAGTTCTTC	CASSPRRDHKEQFF
TRBV1	TRBJ1-2	.	.	TGCACCAGCAGCCAGAGGAGCCTCTGGGGCTACACCTTC	CTSSQRSLWGYTF
TRBV2	TRBJ1-1	TRBD1	.	TGTGCCAGCGGATGGACAGGGGAGAACACTGAAGCTTTCTTT	CASGWTGENTEAFF
TRBV18	TRBJ1-5	.	.	TGTGCCAGCTGTACCACCGGAGGGGCAGCTAATCAGCCCCAGCATTTT	CASCTTGGAANQPQHF
TRBV5-8	TRBJ2-1	.	.	TGTGCCAGCAGCTTGGGGGGCCGGGATGAGCAGTTCTTC	CASSLGGRDEQFF
TRBV19	TRBJ1-6	.	.	TGTGCCAGTAGTATCGGGACACGGAGTAATTCACCCCTCCACTTT	CASSIGTRSNSPLHF
TRBV5-1	TRBJ1-1	.	.	TGCGCCAGCAGCATACAGGAGAACACTGAAGCTTTCTTT	CASSIQENTEAFF
TRBV20-1	TRBJ2-7	.	few	TGCAGTGCTAGTCATCTGAAGAACTACGGCGACGAGCAGTACTTC	CSASHLKNYGDEQYF
TRBV6-5	TRBJ1-3	.	.	TGTGCCAGCCTCCCCGCGGGGGGCGGAAACACCATATATTTT	CASLPAGGGNTIYF
TRBV11-2	TRBJ2-4	.	.	TGTGCCAGCAGCTTAGCCCAGGGATCACTAGCCAAAAACATTCAGTACTTC	CASSLAQGSLAKNIQYF
TRBV5-4	TRBJ2-7	TRBD2	.	TGTGCCAGCAGCTCCCTCCATGCGGGGGGGCTCTACGAGCAGTACTTC	CASSSLHAGGLYEQYF
TRBV7-8	TRBJ2-7	TRBD1	.	TGTGCCAGCAGACTGGATATGGGGACAGGGCCTTTCAACTCCTACGAGCAGTACTTC	CASRLDMGTGPFNSYEQYF
TRBV9	TRBJ2-1	TRBD2	.	TGTGCCAGCAGCTCAAGGACTAGCGGGACGAGGAATGAGCAGTTCTTC	CASSSRTSGTRNEQFF
TRBV18	TRBJ2-2	.	.	TGTGCCAGCTCACCACCGACAGCGAACACCGGGGAGCTGTTTTTT	CASSPPTANTGELFF
TRBV7-9	TRBJ2-4	.	.	TGTGCCAGCAGCTCGACAGATGACCTTAAAAACATTCAGTACTTC	CASSSTDDLKNIQYF
TRBV4-1	TRBJ1-2	.	.	TGCGCCAGCAGCCGAACGGGACAAGGACATGGCTACACCTTC	CASSRTGQGHGYTF